This T cell receptor (beta chain) emerged from a study of T cell responses to AZD1222 COVID-19 vaccine. Broader study findings: Clonal diversity was possibly underestimated, and white British individuals and females predominated among donors. No repertoire was sampled before or during the peak T cell response, only after it. A rise in Spike-specific TCR breadth and depth followed two AZD1222 doses. The number of AZD1222 recipients seropositive at baseline was only five or six.

The CDR3 sequence is 16 residues long. From germline, CDR1 is LNHDA and CDR2 SQIVND (reference sequence). Germline trimming cut 4 bases from V and 2 bases from J; bases unmatched to any gene: 10. Turning to this clone: Its antigen is as yet unknown.

Generated by immunoSEQ multiplex PCR, the TCRdb table keeps only in-frame clones and is missing some. The table has about 140,000 clones, about 91% seen once. The sequence was obtained from an adult in good health. The specimen comprised peripheral blood, sampled on day 0 of AZD1222 vaccination. The chain links TRBV19 to TRBJ2-7; 8 bases align to TRBD1. In DNA, the CDR3 is TGTGCCAGTAGTAAAGGTCCGGGACAGGAGGCCTACGAGCAGTACTTC. Amino acid sequence: CASSKGPGQEAYEQYF.